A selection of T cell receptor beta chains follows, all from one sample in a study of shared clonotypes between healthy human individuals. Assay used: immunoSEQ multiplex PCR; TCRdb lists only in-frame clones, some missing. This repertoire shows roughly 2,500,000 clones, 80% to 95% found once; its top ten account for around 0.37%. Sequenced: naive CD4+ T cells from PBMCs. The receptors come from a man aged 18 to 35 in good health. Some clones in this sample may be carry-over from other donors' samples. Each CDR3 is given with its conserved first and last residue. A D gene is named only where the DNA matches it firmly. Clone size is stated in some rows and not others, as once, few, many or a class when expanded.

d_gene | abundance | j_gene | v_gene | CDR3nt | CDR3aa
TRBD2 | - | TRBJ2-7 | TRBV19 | TGTGCCAGTAGTTTCCGGGAGGCCTACGAGCAGTACTTC | CASSFREAYEQYF
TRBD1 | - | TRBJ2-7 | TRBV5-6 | TGTGCCAGCAGCCTGGACAGGTCGTTCTACGAGCAGTACTTC | CASSLDRSFYEQYF
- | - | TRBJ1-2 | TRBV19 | TGTGCCAGTAGTCCTATCAGGGGTTCTAACTATGGCTACACCTTC | CASSPIRGSNYGYTF
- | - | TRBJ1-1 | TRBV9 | TGTGCCAGCAGCGTAGAGCCGGGGCGCTATGAAGCTTTCTTT | CASSVEPGRYEAFF
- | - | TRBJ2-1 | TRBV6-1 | TGTGCCAGCAGTGCCCGACAGGCCAGGCAGTTCTTC | CASSARQARQFF
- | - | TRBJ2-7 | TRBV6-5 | TGTGCCAGCAGTAACCCGGACATCTACGAGCAGTACTTC | CASSNPDIYEQYF
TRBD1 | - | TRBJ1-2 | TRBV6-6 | TGTGCCAGCAGTTACTTGGGACAGGGTGGCGGCTACACCTTC | CASSYLGQGGGYTF
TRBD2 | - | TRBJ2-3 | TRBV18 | TGTGCCAGCTCGTCGGGACTAGCGGGAGGAAATACGCAGTATTTT | CASSSGLAGGNTQYF
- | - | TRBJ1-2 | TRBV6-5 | TGTGCCAGCAGTCTGGGATTCTCTATAGGCTACACCTTC | CASSLGFSIGYTF
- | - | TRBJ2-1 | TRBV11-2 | TGTGCCAGCAGCTTATTTCGTGAGCAGTTCTTC | CASSLFREQFF
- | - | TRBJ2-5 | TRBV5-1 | TGCGCCAGCAGCTTGGTTCAGGAGACCCAGTACTTC | CASSLVQETQYF
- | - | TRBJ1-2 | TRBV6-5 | TGTGCCAGCAGTTACTCGGGGGGTTGGCAGTATGGCTACACCTTC | CASSYSGGWQYGYTF
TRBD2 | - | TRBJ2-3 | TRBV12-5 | TGTGCTAGTCTGCTAGCGGGAGCAGATACGCAGTATTTT | CASLLAGADTQYF
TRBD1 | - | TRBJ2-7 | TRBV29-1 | TGCAGCGCTGGACAGGGGGCGCGGGAGCAGTACTTC | CSAGQGAREQYF
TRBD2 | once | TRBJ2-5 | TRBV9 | TGTGCCAGCAGCGTAGCTGGACTAGCGGTACAAGAGACCCAGTACTTC | CASSVAGLAVQETQYF
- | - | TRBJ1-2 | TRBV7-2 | TGTGCCAGCAGCTTCCCCAACCAGGGCCATGGCTACACCTTC | CASSFPNQGHGYTF
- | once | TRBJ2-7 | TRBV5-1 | TGCGCCAGCAGCTCCATCCAGGGAATATTGCCCTACGAGCAGTACTTC | CASSSIQGILPYEQYF
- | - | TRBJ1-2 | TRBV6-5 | TGTGCCAGCAGTTACGAAGGTCGCTCTGTGGGCGGCTACACCTTC | CASSYEGRSVGGYTF
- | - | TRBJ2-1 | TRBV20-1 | TGCAGTGCTAGGGACTACAATGAGCAGTTCTTC | CSARDYNEQFF
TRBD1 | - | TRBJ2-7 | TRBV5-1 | TGCGCCAGCAGCTCGGACAGGGGGAGAGAGCAGTACTTC | CASSSDRGREQYF
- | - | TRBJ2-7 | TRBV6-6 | TGTGCCAGCAGTACTGGGGATTCCCTGCAGTACTTC | CASSTGDSLQYF
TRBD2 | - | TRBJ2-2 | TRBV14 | TGTGCCAGCAGCCCACGCCCGGGACTAGCGACGAACACCGGGGAGCTGTTTTTT | CASSPRPGLATNTGELFF
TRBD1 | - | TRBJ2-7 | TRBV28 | TGTGCCAGCAGTATAGCCGGGACAGGTCTCTACGAGCAGTACTTC | CASSIAGTGLYEQYF
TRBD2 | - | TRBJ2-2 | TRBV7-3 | TGTGCCAGCAGCTTAACCCCGGGACTAGACACCGGGGAGCTGTTTTTT | CASSLTPGLDTGELFF
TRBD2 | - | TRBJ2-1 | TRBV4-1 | TGCGCCAGCAGCCCCGGGTTAGCGGGAGGTCGTGAGCAGTTCTTC | CASSPGLAGGREQFF
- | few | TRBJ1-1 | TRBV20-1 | TGCAGTGCTAGTTACTTCACTGAAGCTTTCTTT | CSASYFTEAFF
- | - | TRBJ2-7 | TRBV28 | TGTGCCAGCAGTTCGACGACGAAAGGCTACGAGCAGTACTTC | CASSSTTKGYEQYF
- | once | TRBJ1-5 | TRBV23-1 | TGCGCCAGCAGTCAATCGGCTTGCGACAGTAGCAATCAGCCCCAGCATTTT | CASSQSACDSSNQPQHF
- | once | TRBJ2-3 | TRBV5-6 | TGTGCCAGCAGCCCTAATCTGGGGCGTGAAACAGATACGCAGTATTTT | CASSPNLGRETDTQYF
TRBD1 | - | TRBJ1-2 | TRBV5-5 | TGTGCCAGCAGCGTGGTCCCGGGACAGGATGTCTATGGCTACACCTTC | CASSVVPGQDVYGYTF
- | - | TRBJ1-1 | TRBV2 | TGTGCCAGCAGCCGAGAGAACACTGAAGCTTTCTTT | CASSRENTEAFF
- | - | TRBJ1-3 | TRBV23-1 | TGCGCCAGCAGTCAAACCCCATTACAGCATGGAAACACCATATATTTT | CASSQTPLQHGNTIYF
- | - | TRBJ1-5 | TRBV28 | TGTGCCAGCAGTCCCTCCCCGACAGCCTTCAGCAATCAGCCCCAGCATTTT | CASSPSPTAFSNQPQHF
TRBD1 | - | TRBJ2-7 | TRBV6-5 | TGTGCCAGCAGGACAGGGGGCCGAACGAGTTACGAGCAGTACTTC | CASRTGGRTSYEQYF
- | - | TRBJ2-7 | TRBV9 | TGTGCCAGCAGCCCCAGCCCCTACGAGCAGTACTTC | CASSPSPYEQYF
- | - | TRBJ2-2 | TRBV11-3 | TGTGCCAGCAGCCTCGACGGGAACACCGGGGAGCTGTTTTTT | CASSLDGNTGELFF